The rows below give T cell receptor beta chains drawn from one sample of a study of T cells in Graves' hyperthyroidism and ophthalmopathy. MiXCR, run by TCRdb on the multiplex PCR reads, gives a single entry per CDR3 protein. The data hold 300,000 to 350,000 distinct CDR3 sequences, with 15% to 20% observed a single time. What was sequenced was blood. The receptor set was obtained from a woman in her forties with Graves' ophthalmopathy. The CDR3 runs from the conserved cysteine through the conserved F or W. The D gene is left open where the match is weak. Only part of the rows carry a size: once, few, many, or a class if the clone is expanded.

TGCGCCAGCGGCCAAGTATTCGTTGAAGCGGAGGAGCTGTTTTTT	CASGQVFVEAEELFF	few	TRBV4-1	TRBJ2-2	.	15
TGTGCCAGCAGCTTTTGGCGGGGCGAGCAGTACTTC	CASSFWRGEQYF	.	TRBV7-8	TRBJ2-7	.	12
TGTGCCAGCAGGGACGGGACGGGACACTCTTTGAACACTGAAGCTTTCTTT	CASRDGTGHSLNTEAFF	.	TRBV6-4	TRBJ1-1	.	17
TGTGCCAGCAGCAGAGGCGGCGGGAACGAGCAGTACTTC	CASSRGGGNEQYF	many	TRBV7-3	TRBJ2-7	.	13
TGCGCCAGCAGCCAACCCGGGACAGGGGGCGGACAGCCCCAGCATTTT	CASSQPGTGGGQPQHF	many	TRBV4-1	TRBJ1-5	TRBD1	16
TGTGCCACCAGCAGAGATCCGGGCCAGGCGTACGAGCAGTACTTC	CATSRDPGQAYEQYF	many	TRBV15	TRBJ2-7	.	15
TGTGCCAGCAGCGTCAGGGTCGACTATGGCTACACCTTC	CASSVRVDYGYTF	many	TRBV9	TRBJ1-2	.	13
TGTGCCAGCAGACCATTCGCGGGACTAGCTGAGATTCCGTCCGAGCAGTACTTC	CASRPFAGLAEIPSEQYF	many	TRBV28	TRBJ2-7	TRBD2	18
TGTGCCAGCAGTTATAATCTCCTTAACACCGGGGAGCTGTTTTTT	CASSYNLLNTGELFF	few	TRBV6-2/TRBV6-3	TRBJ2-2	.	15
TGTGCCAGCAGCCGATCCGGTCCAACCTACGAGCAGTACTTC	CASSRSGPTYEQYF	.	TRBV16	TRBJ2-7	.	14
TGTGCCAGCACTCGGACCGGGAGGGTTAACGAGCAGTACTTC	CASTRTGRVNEQYF	many	TRBV6-1	TRBJ2-7	TRBD2	14
TGTGCCAGCAGTGAGACTACCTACGAGCAGTACTTC	CASSETTYEQYF	many	TRBV28	TRBJ2-7	.	12
TGTGCCAGCAGTTTAGCGGGGATGGGACAGGGGCACGAGCAGTACTTC	CASSLAGMGQGHEQYF	many	TRBV28	TRBJ2-7	TRBD1	16
TGCAGTGCTAGCGGACAGGGTTTTGCTAACTATGGCTACACCTTC	CSASGQGFANYGYTF	.	TRBV20-1	TRBJ1-2	TRBD1	15
TGTGCCAGTAGACCCAGACAGGAAAGAAATCAGCCCCAGCATTTT	CASRPRQERNQPQHF	many	TRBV19	TRBJ1-5	.	15
TGTGCCAGCGGCGAGGTTGAAGCTTTCTTT	CASGEVEAFF	many	TRBV9	TRBJ1-1	.	10
TGCAGCGTTGCTGGGGGGCAATACACCGGGGAGCTGTTTTTT	CSVAGGQYTGELFF	.	TRBV29-1	TRBJ2-2	.	14
TGTGCCAGCAGGTACAGGGTGGGGAACACTGAAGCTTTCTTT	CASRYRVGNTEAFF	many	TRBV27	TRBJ1-1	.	14
TGTGCCAGCAGTTTAGGGACAAGGTCTGGCTCCTACGAGCAGTACTTC	CASSLGTRSGSYEQYF	.	TRBV28	TRBJ2-7	.	16
TGCAGTGCAATGGACAACAATCAGCCCCAGCCTTTT	CSAMDNNQPQPF	few	TRBV20-1	TRBJ1-5	.	12
TGTGCCAGCAGTGCCCACGGCGCTGGCACTGAAGCTTTCTTT	CASSAHGAGTEAFF	.	TRBV6-2/TRBV6-3	TRBJ1-1	.	14
TGTGCCAGCAGTGTCGACAGGGGATTGCATCAGCCCCAGCATTTT	CASSVDRGLHQPQHF	many	TRBV2	TRBJ1-5	TRBD1	15
TGTGCCCGCGACGATTTAGCCAAAAACATTCAGTACTTC	CARDDLAKNIQYF	many	TRBV30	TRBJ2-4	.	13
TGTGCCAGCAGTGAGGCGATTGTTAATCAGCTCCAGCATTTT	CASSEAIVNQLQHF	many	TRBV6-1	TRBJ1-5	.	14
TGTGCCAGCAGGGAGGAGGGTATGTCCAAAAACATTCAGTACTTC	CASREEGMSKNIQYF	many	TRBV28	TRBJ2-4	.	15
TGTGCCTCACCCGGGACAGGGTCCACTGAAGCTTTCTTT	CASPGTGSTEAFF	many	TRBV5-8	TRBJ1-1	TRBD1	13
TGTGCCAGCAGAAAGGCCGGGATCAACTATGGCTACACCTTC	CASRKAGINYGYTF	many	TRBV6-1	TRBJ1-2	.	14
TGCGCCAGCAGAATACTGGACAGAAATCAGCCCCAGCATTTT	CASRILDRNQPQHF	.	TRBV5-1	TRBJ1-5	.	14
TGTGCCAGCAGCCAGTTCTTACGGGACTATGGCTACACCTTC	CASSQFLRDYGYTF	many	TRBV14	TRBJ1-2	.	14
TGTGCCAGCAGCCACCGGGACCTTTATTACGAGCAGTACTTC	CASSHRDLYYEQYF	.	TRBV7-9	TRBJ2-7	.	14
TGTGCCAGCAGTAGGGAGGGATTGAACACTGAAGCTTTCTTT	CASSREGLNTEAFF	many	TRBV6-5	TRBJ1-1	.	14
TGTGCCAGCAGTGAGAACAGGGGCACCGGGGAGCTGTTTTTT	CASSENRGTGELFF	many	TRBV28	TRBJ2-2	TRBD1	14
TGTGCCAGCAGTTTCTCGGCCAAAAACATTCAGTACTTC	CASSFSAKNIQYF	many	TRBV27	TRBJ2-4	.	13
TGTGCCAGCAGCTTACGAGCGGGAGGGCCTGGCGAGCAGTACTTC	CASSLRAGGPGEQYF	many	TRBV7-8	TRBJ2-7	TRBD2	15
TGTGCCAGCAGTACCTCCGGGACGGCCTCCTACGAGCAGTACTTC	CASSTSGTASYEQYF	many	TRBV6-1	TRBJ2-7	.	15
TGTGCCAGTAGTATTCGAGGGGACAGAAAAAATCAGCCCCAGCATTTT	CASSIRGDRKNQPQHF	many	TRBV19	TRBJ1-5	TRBD1	16
TGTGCCAGCAGTTACCACCGGGATAAGGGGACCTATGGCTACACCTTC	CASSYHRDKGTYGYTF	many	TRBV6-5	TRBJ1-2	.	16
TGTGCCAGCAGTTACTCGACCCATCGAGAGACCCAGTACTTC	CASSYSTHRETQYF	.	TRBV6-5	TRBJ2-5	.	14
TGTGCCAGTGGGTTAGGAGCAAAAGAGACCCAGTACTTC	CASGLGAKETQYF	many	TRBV6-1	TRBJ2-5	.	13
TGTGCCAGCAGTTTGGCAGGGGGCGCGAGCGGGGAGCTGTTTTTT	CASSLAGGASGELFF	many	TRBV27	TRBJ2-2	TRBD1	15
TGTGCCAGCAGTGCCTCACGGGGGCCTAACTATGGCTACACCTTC	CASSASRGPNYGYTF	many	TRBV2	TRBJ1-2	.	15
TGTGCCAGCAGCTACGGGACAGGGAACGACGAGCAGTACTTC	CASSYGTGNDEQYF	many	TRBV3-1	TRBJ2-7	TRBD1	14